A selection of T cell receptor beta chains follows, all from one sample in a study of T-cell reconstitution after alpha-beta-depleted transplantation in children. TCRdb reprocessed the PCR reads with MiXCR, giving one entry per CDR3 protein. The sample contains about 610,000 distinct CDR3 sequences, about 10% of which appear only once. Sequencing was performed on PBMCs from the stem cell graft donor, taken from the stem cell graft. Every receptor here comes from a human donor who donated a stem cell graft to a child with acute myeloid leukemia. Each CDR3 is given with its conserved first and last residue. Each record gives: V gene, J gene, D gene, clone size, CDR3 protein, CDR3 DNA. A D gene is named only where the DNA matches it firmly. The listing skips clone size in some rows; elsewhere it reads once, few, many or a size class.

TRBV27	TRBJ2-5	TRBD2	NA	CATQRELGGQETQYF	TGTGCCACCCAGCGGGAGTTAGGAGGCCAAGAGACCCAGTACTTC
TRBV7-3	TRBJ2-2	NA	NA	CASSANSGELFF	TGTGCCAGCAGCGCAAATTCCGGGGAGCTGTTTTTT
TRBV12-3/TRBV12-4	TRBJ2-5	TRBD2	NA	CASSYSGSNQETQYF	TGTGCCAGCAGTTATAGCGGGAGCAACCAAGAGACCCAGTACTTC
TRBV7-2	TRBJ1-5	TRBD1	many	CASTLGDSSNQPQHF	TGTGCCAGCACCCTTGGGGACAGTAGCAATCAGCCCCAGCATTTT
TRBV7-9	TRBJ2-7	TRBD1	NA	CASSRPRDRVYEQYF	TGTGCCAGCAGCCGCCCTCGGGACAGGGTCTACGAGCAGTACTTC
TRBV12-3/TRBV12-4	TRBJ2-5	NA	many	CASSLVLAGETQYF	TGTGCCAGCAGTTTGGTGCTAGCTGGCGAGACCCAGTACTTC
TRBV20-1	TRBJ2-3	TRBD2	many	CSARGTSGIMSDTQYF	TGCAGTGCTAGGGGGACTAGCGGGATTATGTCAGATACGCAGTATTTT
TRBV20-1	TRBJ2-7	TRBD1	many	CSARQGTGATHEQYF	TGCAGTGCTAGACAAGGGACAGGGGCAACCCACGAGCAGTACTTC
TRBV11-2	TRBJ1-1	NA	few	CASSLEVGRGNTEAFF	TGTGCCAGCAGCTTAGAAGTAGGCAGGGGGAACACTGAAGCTTTCTTT
TRBV18	TRBJ1-1	NA	many	CASSPPPSMNTEAFF	TGTGCCAGCTCACCACCGCCCAGCATGAACACTGAAGCTTTCTTT
TRBV20-1	TRBJ2-7	NA	few	CSARDLGRVDEQYF	TGCAGTGCTAGAGATCTGGGACGGGTGGACGAGCAGTACTTC
TRBV5-1	TRBJ1-1	NA	NA	CASSLVLSRGNTEAFF	TGCGCCAGCAGCTTGGTACTTTCAAGGGGGAACACTGAAGCTTTCTTT
TRBV25-1	TRBJ1-2	NA	few	CASSEPQAQSYYGYTF	TGTGCCAGCAGTGAGCCTCAGGCGCAGTCCTACTATGGCTACACCTTC
TRBV7-2	TRBJ1-5	NA	NA	CVSSLGEHSNQPQHF	TGTGTCAGCAGCTTAGGGGAACATAGCAATCAGCCCCAGCATTTT
TRBV29-1	TRBJ2-1	TRBD2	many	CSATGTSGSLEQFF	TGCAGCGCGACCGGGACTAGCGGGAGTCTGGAGCAGTTCTTC
TRBV20-1	TRBJ2-3	NA	few	CSASPQRSSTDTQYF	TGCAGTGCTAGTCCTCAGCGGAGTAGCACAGATACGCAGTATTTT
TRBV14	TRBJ1-2	NA	NA	CASSQDLRGVGYGYTF	TGTGCCAGCAGCCAAGATCTTCGGGGAGTAGGGTATGGCTACACCTTC
TRBV12-3/TRBV12-4	TRBJ2-3	NA	few	CASSLDRADTDTQYF	TGTGCCAGCAGTTTAGACAGGGCAGACACAGATACGCAGTATTTT
TRBV29-1	TRBJ2-2	TRBD1	NA	CSVRGQKYTGELFF	TGCAGCGTTCGGGGACAGAAATACACCGGGGAGCTGTTTTTT
TRBV25-1	TRBJ1-4	NA	few	CASSAGTTNEKLFF	TGTGCCAGCAGTGCCGGCACAACTAATGAAAAACTGTTTTTT
TRBV5-1	TRBJ2-3	NA	NA	CASSSMSRGGLTDTQYF	TGCGCCAGCAGCTCGATGTCGCGGGGAGGACTCACAGATACGCAGTATTTT
TRBV5-1	TRBJ1-5	NA	few	CASSWGTSDQPQHF	TGCGCCAGCAGCTGGGGGACGTCGGATCAGCCCCAGCATTTT
TRBV6-7	TRBJ1-1	TRBD1	few	CASREKGQGNTEAFF	TGTGCCAGCAGAGAAAAGGGACAGGGTAACACTGAAGCTTTCTTT
TRBV5-1	TRBJ2-7	NA	many	CASSLATSLTEEQYF	TGCGCCAGCAGCTTGGCAACTAGTCTAACTGAAGAGCAGTACTTC
TRBV2	TRBJ2-7	TRBD1	NA	CASKGNRDRGGEQYF	TGTGCCAGCAAGGGTAATCGGGACAGGGGAGGCGAGCAGTACTTC
TRBV5-1	TRBJ2-2	NA	few	CASSLAIQDTGELFF	TGCGCCAGCAGCTTGGCTATACAGGACACCGGGGAGCTGTTTTTT
TRBV12-3/TRBV12-4	TRBJ2-3	TRBD2	many	CASSYRLAESTDTQYF	TGTGCCAGCAGTTACAGGCTAGCGGAGAGCACAGATACGCAGTATTTT
TRBV7-2	TRBJ2-5	TRBD1	NA	CASSLSGTGVQETQYF	TGTGCCAGCAGCTTATCTGGGACAGGGGTACAAGAGACCCAGTACTTC
TRBV5-1	TRBJ2-1	TRBD2	many	CASSQQTSGNHNEQFF	TGCGCCAGCAGCCAGCAGACTAGCGGTAACCACAATGAGCAGTTCTTC
TRBV12-3/TRBV12-4	TRBJ2-4	NA	many	CASSFFGLAKNIQYF	TGTGCCAGCAGTTTTTTCGGCCTAGCCAAAAACATTCAGTACTTC
TRBV4-3	TRBJ2-1	NA	many	CASSQGRGLNEQFF	TGCGCCAGCAGCCAAGGCCGGGGGCTCAATGAGCAGTTCTTC
TRBV6-5	TRBJ1-1	NA	many	CASSYLGRGTEAFF	TGTGCCAGCAGTTACCTGGGCAGGGGCACTGAAGCTTTCTTT
TRBV10-3	TRBJ1-1	NA	few	CAISGLNTEAFF	TGTGCCATCTCGGGTTTGAACACTGAAGCTTTCTTT
TRBV28	TRBJ1-2	NA	few	CASSRPTDYGYTF	TGTGCCAGCAGTCGACCGACAGACTATGGCTACACCTTC
TRBV9	TRBJ2-3	NA	many	CASSARIGDLTDTQYF	TGTGCCAGCAGCGCCCGAATCGGAGACCTGACAGATACGCAGTATTTT